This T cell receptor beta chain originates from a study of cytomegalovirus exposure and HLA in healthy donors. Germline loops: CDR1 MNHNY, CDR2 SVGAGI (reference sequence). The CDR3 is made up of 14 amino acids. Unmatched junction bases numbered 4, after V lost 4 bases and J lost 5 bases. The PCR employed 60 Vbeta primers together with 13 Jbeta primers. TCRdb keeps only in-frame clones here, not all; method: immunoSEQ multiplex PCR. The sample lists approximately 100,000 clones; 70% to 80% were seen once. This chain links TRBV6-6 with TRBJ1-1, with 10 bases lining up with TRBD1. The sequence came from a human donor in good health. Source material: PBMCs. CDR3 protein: CASSWDRGDTEAFF. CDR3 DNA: TGTGCCAGCAGTTGGGACAGGGGTGATACTGAAGCTTTCTTT.